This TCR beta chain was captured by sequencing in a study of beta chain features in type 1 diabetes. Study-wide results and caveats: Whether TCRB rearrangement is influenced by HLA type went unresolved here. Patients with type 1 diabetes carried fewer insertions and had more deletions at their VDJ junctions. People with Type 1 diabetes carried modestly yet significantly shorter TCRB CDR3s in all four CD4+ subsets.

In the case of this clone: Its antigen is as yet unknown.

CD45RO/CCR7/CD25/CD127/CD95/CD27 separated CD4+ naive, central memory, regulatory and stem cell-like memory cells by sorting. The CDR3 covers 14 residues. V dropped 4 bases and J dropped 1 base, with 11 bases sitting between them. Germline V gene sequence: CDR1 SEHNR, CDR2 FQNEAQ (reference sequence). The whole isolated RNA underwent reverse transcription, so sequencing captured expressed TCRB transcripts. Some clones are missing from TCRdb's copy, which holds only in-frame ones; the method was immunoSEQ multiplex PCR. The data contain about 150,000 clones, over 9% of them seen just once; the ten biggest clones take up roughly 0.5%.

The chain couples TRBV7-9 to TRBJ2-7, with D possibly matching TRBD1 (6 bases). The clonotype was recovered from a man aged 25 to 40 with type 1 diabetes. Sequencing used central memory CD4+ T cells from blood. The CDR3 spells CASSSTQGSYEQYF. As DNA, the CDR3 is TGTGCCAGCAGCTCAACCCAGGGGTCCTACGAGCAGTACTTC.